This T cell receptor beta chain derives from a study of blood T cell repertoires in COVID-19. Looking at the study overall: Samples came from the United States, Italy and Spain, spanning acute and convalescent COVID-19. From T cells, B-cell-depleted T cells, or PBMCs came the material, which was cDNA or gDNA.

Per the original data handling: For nucleated cells, counts were estimated from reference gene primer amplification. TCRdb's copy holds only in-frame clones and misses some; the assay was immunoSEQ multiplex PCR. V, J and clone size reflect that table, while D and trimming were determined from the DNA. The sample includes some 96,000 clones, about 89% seen only once; the top ten take about a tenth. Source material: peripheral blood. This TCR came from a man aged 50 to 60 with acute or convalescent COVID-19.

CDR3 amino acids: CASAAGGTYEQYF. The CDR3 coding sequence is TGTGCCAGCGCAGCGGGAGGAACCTACGAGCAGTACTTC. The chain combines TRBV2 with TRBJ2-7; 9 positions agree with TRBD2. The CDR3 runs to 13 residues. V lost 8 bases, J lost 2 bases, and 4 bases stayed unmatched. The germline CDR1 and CDR2 sequences are SNHLY and FYNNEI.